The clone carrying this TCR beta chain occurred once. As yet, its antigen is unknown. The CDR3 has 14 amino acids. The J segment lost 4 bases and the V segment lost 2 bases, leaving 5 bases of the junction unmatched. In germline, CDR1 is MNHEY, CDR2 SMNVEV (reference sequence). The time point here: blood 2 weeks post-SBRT. Treatment here: 15 Gy SBRT to primary tumor, nephrectomy 4 weeks later. Clear cell pathology was present in this patient's renal cell carcinoma. Data came from immunoSEQ multiplex PCR; TCRdb stores just in-frame clones and leaves some out. In the table there are tens of thousands of clones, 86% of which are singletons. This entry comes from a study of radiation and T cells in renal cell carcinoma. Across the whole study: Nephrectomy followed 15 Gy stereotactic body radiation by 4 weeks. Study-wide results and limits: Baseline intratumoral clonotype presence is unknown without pretreatment biopsies. Top tumor clonotypes rose in blood 2 weeks post-radiation, then contracted.

V usage is TRBV27 and J usage is TRBJ2-7; TRBD1 agrees at 7 bases. Source: blood, taken from a patient whose treatment included radiotherapy and nephrectomy. The TCR originated in a woman in her fifties or sixties with renal cell carcinoma. The CDR3 DNA follows: TGTGCCAGCAGTTTAAGGGGGCTTATGTACGAGCAGTACTTC. Residues: CASSLRGLMYEQYF.